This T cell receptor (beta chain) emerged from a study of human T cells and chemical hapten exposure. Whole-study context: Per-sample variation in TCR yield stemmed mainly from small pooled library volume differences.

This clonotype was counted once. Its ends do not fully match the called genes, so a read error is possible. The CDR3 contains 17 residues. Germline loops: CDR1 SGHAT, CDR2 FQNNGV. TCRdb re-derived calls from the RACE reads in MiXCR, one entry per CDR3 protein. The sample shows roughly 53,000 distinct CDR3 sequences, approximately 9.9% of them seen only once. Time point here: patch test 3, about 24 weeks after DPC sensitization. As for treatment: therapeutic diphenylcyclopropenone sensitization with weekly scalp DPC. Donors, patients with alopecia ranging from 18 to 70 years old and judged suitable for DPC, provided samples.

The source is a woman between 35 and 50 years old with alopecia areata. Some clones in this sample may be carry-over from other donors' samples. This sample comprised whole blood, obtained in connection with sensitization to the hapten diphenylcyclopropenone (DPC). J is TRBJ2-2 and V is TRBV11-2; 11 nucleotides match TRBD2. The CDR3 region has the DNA TGTGCCAGCGGCTTAACTAGCGGGGGCGTCCTAACCGGGGAGCTGTTTTTT. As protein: CASGLTSGGVLTGELFF.